One sample yielded the 20 T cell receptor beta chains listed below, sequenced in a study of blood T cell repertoires in COVID-19 (dated by TCRdb to the early 2020s). Library preparation used the immunoSEQ multiplex PCR assay. Here the immuneACCESS table is served through TCRdb, limited to in-frame sequences with V and J called. Missing clones are a known gap in these copies; in checked studies unresolved V genes cover under half, and the rest lacks a known reason. This sample gives under 100,000 clones in total; around 83% of them show up just once. Approximately 2.3% of the sample rests with the top ten. The specimen was peripheral blood. The receptors were sampled from a woman between 70 and 85 years old with acute or convalescent COVID-19.

The chain has TRBV7-3 and TRBJ2-6; 8 nucleotides agree with TRBD1. V gave up 5 bases and J gave up 8 bases; unmatched junction bases: 8. Germline CDR1 and CDR2: SGHTA and FQGTGA. CDR3 length: 15 amino acids. CDR3 sequence: CASSQTGDGSNVLTF. In DNA form, the CDR3 reads TGTGCCAGCAGCCAGACAGGGGATGGTTCCAACGTCCTGACTTTC.

The rearrangement joins TRBV6-6 to TRBJ1-1; 8 bases align to TRBD1. The CDR3 totals 13 residues. Per germline, CDR1 MNHNY and CDR2 SVGAGI (reference sequence). V was pared by 5 bases and J by 5 bases, with 4 bases of the junction left unmatched. The CDR3 DNA sequence: TGTGCCAGCAGTCAGACAGGGGAGACTGAAGCTTTCTTT. Translated, it gives CASSQTGETEAFF.

In its sample, this clone was seen once. The chain combines TRBV12-3 or TRBV12-4 with TRBJ2-7, with D perhaps TRBD1 (5 bases). V lost 3 bases to trimming and J lost 7 bases, with 7 bases between them. This CDR3 is built from 11 residues. CDR3 nucleotide sequence: TGTGCCAGCAGTTTCCGACAGGAGCAGTACTTC. Its protein product is CASSFRQEQYF.

The CDR3: CASSLGREAFF. In DNA form, the CDR3 reads TGTGCCAGCAGTTTGGGGCGTGAAGCTTTCTTT. The chain has TRBV12-3 or TRBV12-4 and TRBJ1-1; D is perhaps TRBD1 (5 bases). V was pared by 3 bases and J by 7 bases, with 6 bases between. The CDR3 is 11 amino acids.

The chain carries TRBV18 and TRBJ2-7; TRBD2 matches 14 bases. V dropped 7 bases and J dropped 1; count of bases not matched to a gene: 6. CDR1 KGHSH and CDR2 LQKENI come from the germline V gene. The CDR3 is made up of 16 amino acids. The CDR3 region has the DNA TGTGCCAGCTTACCCCGGACTAGCGGGGGGTCCTACGAGCAGTACTTC. This codes for CASLPRTSGGSYEQYF. Full variable domain (rest looked up from reference TRBV18 and TRBJ2-7): NAGVMQNPRHLVRRRGQEARLRCSPMKGHSHVYWYRQLPEEGLKFMVYLQKENIIDESGMPKERFSAEFPKEGPSILRIQQVVRGDSAAYFCASLPRTSGGSYEQYFGPGTRLTVT.

The J gene is TRBJ1-2, the V gene TRBV5-1, with D possibly being TRBD1 (6 bases). Per the germline V gene, CDR1 is SGHRS and CDR2 is YFSETQ. This CDR3 is 15 amino acids long. Trimming left V 1 base short and J 4 bases short, with 14 bases between. CDR3 protein: CASSLYSGAVYGYTF. CDR3 in DNA: TGCGCCAGCAGCTTGTACTCAGGGGCAGTCTATGGCTACACCTTC.

A single count supports this clone. The rearrangement uses TRBV19 and TRBJ2-1, with D perhaps TRBD2 (5 bases). Germline-derived CDR1 and CDR2 are LNHDA and SQIVND (reference sequence). CDR3 length: 11 amino acids. The ends were cut back, 7 bases at V and 15 bases at J, with 16 bases in the middle. CDR3 region: CASTGLIGWFF. CDR3 DNA sequence: TGTGCCAGTACCGGACTGATTGGATGGTTCTTC.

CDR3 coding DNA: TGCAGCGCCCCTAGGCAGGGAGGCGGAAGCGCCGGGGAGCTGTTTTTT. Translated, it gives CSAPRQGGGSAGELFF. V usage is TRBV29-1 and J usage is TRBJ2-2, with D possibly matching TRBD2 (6 bases). Per germline, CDR1 SQVTM and CDR2 ANQGSEA. V lost 7 bases and J 6 bases, leaving 24 bases between the germline ends. The CDR3 consists of 16 residues.

The J gene is TRBJ2-7, the V gene TRBV7-8; D is perhaps TRBD1 (6 bases). From germline, CDR1 is SGHVS and CDR2 FQNEAQ. Trimming took 3 bases from V and 4 from J, leaving 13 bases between them. The CDR3 length is 14 residues. DNA of the CDR3: TGTGCCAGCAGCTTCAGAGGGGGAAAGTACGAGCAGTACTTC. Translating gives CASSFRGGKYEQYF.

J is TRBJ1-5 and V is TRBV28, with D tentatively TRBD1 (6 bases). The CDR3 is 14 residues long. V gave up 8 bases and J gave up 6 bases, with 17 bases separating them. Germline assignment: CDR1 MDHEN and CDR2 SYDVKM. CDR3 DNA sequence: TGTGCCAGCCGACCGGGGGGCGAGCTTCAGCCCCAGCATTTT. It translates to CASRPGGELQPQHF.

This chain joins TRBV2 and TRBJ1-1, with 8 bases matching TRBD1. V lost 6 bases, J lost 5 bases, and 5 bases stayed unmatched. Germline CDR1 SNHLY, CDR2 FYNNEI. The CDR3 length is 13 residues. The CDR3 reads CASRGTGRTEAFF. CDR3 sequence (DNA): TGTGCCAGCAGAGGGACAGGCCGAACTGAAGCTTTCTTT.

J is TRBJ2-6 and V is TRBV7-8; 9 nucleotides line up with TRBD1. Germline CDR1 SGHVS, CDR2 FQNEAQ. J gave up 0 bases and V 5 bases, and 11 bases lay outside the gene matches. The CDR3 is 19 residues long. CDR3 protein: CASSIGTGYLVSGANVLTF. The DNA for the CDR3 is TGTGCCAGCAGCATCGGGACAGGGTATTTGGTCTCTGGGGCCAACGTCCTGACTTTC.

This clone was counted a few times. The chain's CDR3 is CASSFDRNQPQHF. The CDR3 nucleotides read TGTGCCAGCAGCTTTGATAGAAATCAGCCCCAGCATTTT. The rearrangement uses TRBV7-2 and TRBJ1-5; D is undetermined. Trimming took off 3 bases at V and 4 bases at J, with 7 bases between the two ends. CDR1 is SGHTA and CDR2 is FQGNSA in the germline V gene. This CDR3 region has 13 residues.

In this sample, this clone turned up once. The rearrangement joins TRBV7-9 to TRBJ1-1; D ambiguous. Looked up from germline, CDR1 is SEHNR and CDR2 is FQNEAQ (reference sequence). V was shortened by 5 bases and J by 5 bases, with 12 bases between the two germline ends. This CDR3 has 13 amino acids. CDR3 bases: TGTGCCAGCAGCGATACAACCAGAACTGAAGCTTTCTTT. Protein: CASSDTTRTEAFF.

The genes are TRBV5-1 and TRBJ1-5; the match to TRBD1 covers 7 bases. The V gene end was trimmed by 4 bases and the J gene end by 7 bases; junction bases not matched to a gene: 11. Germline V CDR1 and CDR2: SGHRS, YFSETQ. This CDR3 region has 15 residues. The CDR3 DNA reads as TGCGCCAGCAGCCCCGGGGACAGCCCCAGGCAGCCCCAGCATTTT. It is translated as CASSPGDSPRQPQHF.

The chain uses TRBV7-9 and TRBJ1-5; 7 bases fit TRBD1. The CDR3 extends over 14 amino acids. Germline V lookup: CDR1 SEHNR, CDR2 FQNEAQ (reference sequence). Trimming at V came to 5 bases and at J to 8 bases, leaving 9 bases not matched to a gene. CDR3 DNA: TGTGCCAGCAGCGACAACACAGGGGCGGAGCCCCAGCATTTT. This translates into CASSDNTGAEPQHF.

J is TRBJ2-7 and V is TRBV3-1 (or the pseudogene TRBV3-2); D is perhaps TRBD2 (6 bases). CDR3 length: 14 residues. V was pared by 0 bases and J by 4 bases, with 10 bases between. Germline V CDR1 and CDR2: LGHDT, YNNKEL (reference sequence). The CDR3 DNA sequence: TGTGCCAGCAGCCAAGATGGGGGGTCTTACGAGCAGTACTTC. Encoded protein: CASSQDGGSYEQYF.

V and J are TRBV5-1 and TRBJ2-5, with TRBD2 identical over 12 bases. The V gene's germline CDR1 is SGHRS and CDR2 YFSETQ. J gave up 3 bases and V 3 bases, and 6 bases lay outside the gene matches. This CDR3 spans 16 amino acids. CDR3 DNA: TGCGCCAGCAGCTCTTACCCTAGCGGGGGGGAAGAGACCCAGTACTTC. Its protein product is CASSSYPSGGEETQYF. The complete variable domain, with remaining parts taken from reference TRBV5-1 and TRBJ2-5, reads KAGVTQTPRYLIKTRGQQVTLSCSPISGHRSVSWYQQTPGQGLQFLFEYFSETQRNKGNFPGRFSGRQFSNSRSEMNVSTLELGDSALYLCASSSYPSGGEETQYFGPGTRLLVL.

This rearrangement joins TRBV6-5 to TRBJ1-4, with TRBD1 as a possible D gene (6 bases). V was shortened by 6 bases and J by 8 bases, with 13 bases between the two germline ends. CDR1 MNHEY and CDR2 SVGAGI come from the germline V gene. This CDR3 comprises 13 residues. CDR3 residues: CASRFRGREKLFF. The CDR3 nucleotides are TGTGCCAGCAGGTTCAGGGGACGGGAAAAACTGTTTTTT.

The V gene is TRBV2, the J gene TRBJ2-7; possibly TRBD1 for D (5 bases). The CDR3 sequence is 13 residues long. The germline V gene encodes CDR1 SNHLY and CDR2 FYNNEI. Trimming pared 2 bases from V and 2 bases from J, leaving 7 bases between. This chain's CDR3 is CASSERGAYEQYF. CDR3 in DNA: TGTGCCAGCAGTGAAAGGGGCGCCTACGAGCAGTACTTC.